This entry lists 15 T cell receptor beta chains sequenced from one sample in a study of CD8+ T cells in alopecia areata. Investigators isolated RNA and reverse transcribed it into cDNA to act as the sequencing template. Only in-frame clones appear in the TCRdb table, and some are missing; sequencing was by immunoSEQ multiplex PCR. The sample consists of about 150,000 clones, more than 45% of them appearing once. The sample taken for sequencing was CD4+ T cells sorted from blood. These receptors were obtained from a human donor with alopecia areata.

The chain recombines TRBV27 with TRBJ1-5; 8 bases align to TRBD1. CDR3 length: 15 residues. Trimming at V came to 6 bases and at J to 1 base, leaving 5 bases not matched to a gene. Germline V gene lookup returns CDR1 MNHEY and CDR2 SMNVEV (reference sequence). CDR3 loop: CASRETGVSNQPQHF. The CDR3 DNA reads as TGTGCCAGCAGGGAGACAGGGGTGAGCAATCAGCCCCAGCATTTT.

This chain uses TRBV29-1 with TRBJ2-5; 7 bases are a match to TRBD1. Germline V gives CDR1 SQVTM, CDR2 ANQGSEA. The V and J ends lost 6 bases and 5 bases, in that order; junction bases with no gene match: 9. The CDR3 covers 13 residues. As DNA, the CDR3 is TGCAGCGTGCGGCGAGGGGGCAGGGAGACCCAGTACTTC. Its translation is CSVRRGGRETQYF.

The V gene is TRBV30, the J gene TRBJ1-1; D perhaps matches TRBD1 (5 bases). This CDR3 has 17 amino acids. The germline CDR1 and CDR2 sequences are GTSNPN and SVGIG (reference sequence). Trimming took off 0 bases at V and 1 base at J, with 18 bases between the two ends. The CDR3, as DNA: TGTGCCTGGAGTGTATTTGGTTGGGGGTCCAGGAACACTGAAGCTTTCTTT. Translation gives CAWSVFGWGSRNTEAFF.

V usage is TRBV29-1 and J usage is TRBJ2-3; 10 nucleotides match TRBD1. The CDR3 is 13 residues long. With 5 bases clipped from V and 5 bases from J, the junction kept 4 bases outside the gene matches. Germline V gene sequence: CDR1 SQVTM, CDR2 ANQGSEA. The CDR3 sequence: CSVSGTGVDTQYF. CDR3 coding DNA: TGCAGCGTTTCCGGGACAGGGGTAGATACGCAGTATTTT.

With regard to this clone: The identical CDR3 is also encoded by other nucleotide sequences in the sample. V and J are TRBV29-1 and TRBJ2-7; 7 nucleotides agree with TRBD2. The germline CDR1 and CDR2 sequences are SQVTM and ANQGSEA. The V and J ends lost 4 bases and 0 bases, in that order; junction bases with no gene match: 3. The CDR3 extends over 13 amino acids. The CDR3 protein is CSVVGGSSYEQYF. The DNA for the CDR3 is TGCAGCGTTGTGGGAGGGAGCTCCTACGAGCAGTACTTC.

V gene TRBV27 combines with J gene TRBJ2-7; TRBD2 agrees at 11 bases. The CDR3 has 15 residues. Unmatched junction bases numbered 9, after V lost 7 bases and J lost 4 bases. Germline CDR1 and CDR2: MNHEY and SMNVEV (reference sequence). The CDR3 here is CASMILAGENYEQYF. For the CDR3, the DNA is TGTGCCAGCATGATACTAGCGGGAGAAAATTACGAGCAGTACTTC.

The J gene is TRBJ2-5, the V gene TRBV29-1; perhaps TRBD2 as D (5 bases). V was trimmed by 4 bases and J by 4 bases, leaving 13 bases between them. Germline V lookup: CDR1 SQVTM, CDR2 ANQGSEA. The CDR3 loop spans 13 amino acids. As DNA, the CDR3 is TGCAGCGTTGTTCAGGACTCTGCAGAGACCCAGTACTTC. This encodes CSVVQDSAETQYF.

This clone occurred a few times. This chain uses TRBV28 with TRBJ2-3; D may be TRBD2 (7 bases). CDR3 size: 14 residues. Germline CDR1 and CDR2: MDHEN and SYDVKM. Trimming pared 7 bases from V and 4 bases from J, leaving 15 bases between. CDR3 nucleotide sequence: TGTGCCAGCACTAACGGGGGGCCTCCAGATACGCAGTATTTT. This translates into CASTNGGPPDTQYF.

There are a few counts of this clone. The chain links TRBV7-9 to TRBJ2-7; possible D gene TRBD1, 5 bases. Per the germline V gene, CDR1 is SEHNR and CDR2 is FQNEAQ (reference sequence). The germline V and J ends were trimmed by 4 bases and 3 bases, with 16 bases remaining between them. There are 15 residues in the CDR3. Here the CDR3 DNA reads TGTGCCAGCAGCTCCCTAGGTGTAGGGGACTACGAGCAGTACTTC. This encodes CASSSLGVGDYEQYF.

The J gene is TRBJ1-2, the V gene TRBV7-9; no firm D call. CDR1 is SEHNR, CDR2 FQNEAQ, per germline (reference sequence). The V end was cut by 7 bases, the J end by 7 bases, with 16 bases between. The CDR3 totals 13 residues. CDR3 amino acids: CASTNRRGFGYTF. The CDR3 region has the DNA TGTGCCAGCACCAACCGTCGGGGATTTGGCTACACCTTC.

The CDR3 spells CASSRPGPDTQYF. Here the CDR3 DNA reads TGTGCCAGCAGTCGGCCAGGCCCAGATACGCAGTATTTT. The rearrangement links TRBV28 to TRBJ2-3; D gene unclear. The V gene's germline CDR1 is MDHEN and CDR2 SYDVKM. V gave up 5 bases and J gave up 4 bases, with 10 bases separating them. CDR3 length: 13 residues.

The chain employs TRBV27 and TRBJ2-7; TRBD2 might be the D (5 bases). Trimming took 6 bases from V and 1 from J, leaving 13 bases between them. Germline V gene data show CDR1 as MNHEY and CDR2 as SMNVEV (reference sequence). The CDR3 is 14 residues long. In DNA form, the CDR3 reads TGTGCCAGCAGGCGCGGGCAGGCGTCCTACGAGCAGTACTTC. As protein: CASRRGQASYEQYF.

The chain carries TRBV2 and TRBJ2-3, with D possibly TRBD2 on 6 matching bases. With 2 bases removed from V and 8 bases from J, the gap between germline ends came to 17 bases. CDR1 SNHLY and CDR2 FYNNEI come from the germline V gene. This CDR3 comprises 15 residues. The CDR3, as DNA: TGTGCCAGCAGTGAAATGGTTCGCGGGGTTGGTACGCAGTATTTT. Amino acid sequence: CASSEMVRGVGTQYF. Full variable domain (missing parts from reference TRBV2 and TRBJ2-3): EPEVTQTPSHQVTQMGQEVILRCVPISNHLYFYWYRQILGQKVEFLVSFYNNEISEKSEIFDDQFSVERPDGSNFTLKIRSTKLEDSAMYFCASSEMVRGVGTQYFGPGTRLTVL.

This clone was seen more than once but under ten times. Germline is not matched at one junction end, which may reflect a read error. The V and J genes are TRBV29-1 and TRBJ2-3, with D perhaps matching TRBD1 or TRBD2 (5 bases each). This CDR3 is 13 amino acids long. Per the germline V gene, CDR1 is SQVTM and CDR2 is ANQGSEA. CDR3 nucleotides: TGCAGCGTGGAAGGGGTGGGACGCGGTACGCAGTATTTT. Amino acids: CSVEGVGRGTQYF.

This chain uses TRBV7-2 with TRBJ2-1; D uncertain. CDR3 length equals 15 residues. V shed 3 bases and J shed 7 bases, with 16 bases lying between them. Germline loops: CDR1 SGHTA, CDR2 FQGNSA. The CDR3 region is CASSLSASAPNEQFF. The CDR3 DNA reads TGTGCCAGCAGCTTGAGCGCGTCCGCTCCTAATGAGCAGTTCTTC.